The 9 T cell receptor beta chains listed next were all sequenced from one sample in a study of OX40 agonist ivuxolimab in advanced cancers. Produced via immunoSEQ multiplex PCR; TCRdb's table is partial and in-frame only. The table has around 70,000 clones, over 75% seen once. The source was CD4+ or CD8+ T cells sorted from blood, collected in a trial of the OX40 agonist ivuxolimab. The receptors were gathered from an adult with an advanced solid tumor such as melanoma, head and neck, liver or kidney cancer.

The CDR3 bases are TGCGCCAGCCGCCCAGGGGGGACAGGCCCTGAAGAGACCCAGTACTTC. Amino acid sequence: CASRPGGTGPEETQYF. This chain links TRBV5-1 with TRBJ2-5; 8 bases map to TRBD1. The V segment lost 7 bases and the J segment 3 bases; nucleotides outside the gene matches: 14. CDR3 length equals 16 residues. The germline V gene encodes CDR1 SGHRS and CDR2 YFSETQ.

This chain uses TRBV5-6 with TRBJ2-7; TRBD1 or TRBD2 may be the D gene (5 bases each). V was pared by 3 bases and J by 3 bases, with 10 bases between. This CDR3 spans 13 amino acids. The germline V gene encodes CDR1 SGHDT and CDR2 YYEEEE. The CDR3 protein is CASSSGDRYEQYF. The DNA for the CDR3 is TGTGCCAGCAGCTCTGGGGACCGCTACGAGCAGTACTTC.

The chain has TRBV11-2 and TRBJ2-7; TRBD2 might be the D (5 bases). V was cut by 3 bases and J by 0 bases, with 9 bases left in between. CDR1 is SGHAT, CDR2 FQNNGV, per germline. The CDR3 runs to 14 residues. This CDR3 reads CASSFGLDSYEQYF. As DNA, the CDR3 is TGTGCCAGCAGCTTTGGACTTGACTCCTACGAGCAGTACTTC.

The chain is built from TRBV7-9 and TRBJ2-5; TRBD2 matches 7 bases. Germline V lookup: CDR1 SEHNR, CDR2 FQNEAQ (reference sequence). The length of the CDR3 is 15 residues. The V and J ends lost 2 bases and 5 bases, in that order; junction bases with no gene match: 8. CDR3 sequence reads: CASSLPGGGVETQYF. For the CDR3, the DNA is TGTGCCAGCAGCTTACCAGGTGGGGGGGTGGAGACCCAGTACTTC.

V usage is TRBV5-1 and J usage is TRBJ1-1; D not resolved. Trimming cost V 4 bases and J 1 base, with 8 bases left between them. CDR3 length equals 13 residues. CDR1 SGHRS and CDR2 YFSETQ come from the germline V gene. CDR3 DNA: TGCGCCAGCAGCGTCGACTGGAACACTGAAGCTTTCTTT. Translating gives CASSVDWNTEAFF.

The chain carries TRBV29-1 and TRBJ2-1; 9 bases line up with TRBD1. The V segment lost 6 bases and the J segment 1 base; nucleotides outside the gene matches: 4. CDR3 length: 14 residues. Per germline, CDR1 SQVTM and CDR2 ANQGSEA. CDR3: CSVAGTGSYNEQFF. DNA for the CDR3: TGCAGCGTGGCCGGGACAGGGTCCTACAATGAGCAGTTCTTC.

The V call is TRBV2, the J call TRBJ2-7, with D possibly TRBD1 on 5 matching bases. The CDR3 is 12 residues long. With 8 bases removed from V and 6 bases from J, the gap between germline ends came to 14 bases. The germline V gene has CDR1 SNHLY and CDR2 FYNNEI. The CDR3 spells CASGTARGEQYF. As DNA, the CDR3 is TGTGCCAGCGGCACCGCAAGGGGCGAGCAGTACTTC.

This clone rates as medium-sized. The V gene is TRBV27, the J gene TRBJ2-7; 7 bases line up with TRBD1. Trimming removed 4 bases from V and 1 base from J; junction bases left unmatched: 4. The length of the CDR3 is 14 residues. CDR1 and CDR2 (germline): MNHEY, SMNVEV (reference sequence). The CDR3 DNA is TGTGCCAGCAGTTCCTCGGGACAGTCCTACGAGCAGTACTTC. As protein: CASSSSGQSYEQYF.

The CDR3 region is CASSPEDVGYTF. The CDR3 nucleotides are TGTGCCAGCTCACCAGAGGATGTCGGATACACCTTC. The rearrangement links TRBV18 to TRBJ1-2; no definite D call. The V gene lost 2 bases and the J gene lost 11 bases, with 12 bases spanning the gap. The CDR3 covers 12 residues. CDR1 is KGHSH, CDR2 LQKENI, per germline. The entire variable domain, with the rest obtained from reference TRBV18 and TRBJ1-2, is as follows: NAGVMQNPRHLVRRRGQEARLRCSPMKGHSHVYWYRQLPEEGLKFMVYLQKENIIDESGMPKERFSAEFPKEGPSILRIQQVVRGDSAAYFCASSPEDVGYTFGSGTRLTVV.